The 30 T cell receptor beta chains reported below all come from one sample, sequenced in a study of somatic mutations in cytotoxic T cells in rheumatoid arthritis. Assay used: immunoSEQ multiplex PCR; TCRdb lists only in-frame clones, some missing. The profile shows about 9,000 clones, roughly 79% of them singletons. Sequencing was done on a sample of CD8+ T cells sorted from blood. These receptors all come from an adult with rheumatoid arthritis.

The V call is TRBV6-5, the J call TRBJ2-7, with 11 bases aligning to TRBD1. The length of the CDR3 is 16 residues. Trimming took 4 bases from V and 0 from J; bases not matched to a gene: 5. Germline values: CDR1 MNHEY, CDR2 SVGAGI. In DNA form, the CDR3 reads TGTGCCAGCAGTTCTCCGGGACAGGGGGTCTCCTACGAGCAGTACTTC. Translated, it gives CASSSPGQGVSYEQYF.

The CDR3 protein is CAWRGQGHMSEQYF. The CDR3 DNA reads TGTGCCTGGAGAGGGCAGGGGCATATGAGCGAGCAGTACTTC. This chain uses TRBV30 with TRBJ2-7; D is possibly TRBD1 (6 bases). Trimming left V 3 bases short and J 6 bases short, with 18 bases between. Germline CDR1 and CDR2: GTSNPN and SVGIG (reference sequence). The CDR3 runs to 14 residues.

V and J are TRBV7-2 and TRBJ2-3; D may match TRBD1 or TRBD2 (7 bases each). CDR3 size: 16 residues. Trimming cost V 4 bases and J 3 bases, with 17 bases left between them. CDR1 is SGHTA, CDR2 FQGNSA, per germline. The CDR3 here is CASSSRQGGRTDTQYF. CDR3 DNA: TGTGCCAGCAGCTCCAGACAGGGAGGGAGGACAGATACGCAGTATTTT.

The V gene is TRBV27, the J gene TRBJ1-5; D call uncertain. Trimming pared 5 bases from V and 11 bases from J, leaving 16 bases between. This CDR3 is 13 amino acids long. The germline V gene has CDR1 MNHEY and CDR2 SMNVEV (reference sequence). The DNA for the CDR3 is TGTGCCAGCAGTCCCCCCACAAGGTGGTCCCAGCATTTT. Its translation is CASSPPTRWSQHF.

This clone came up once. The chain carries TRBV29-1 and TRBJ2-5; the match to TRBD1 covers 7 bases. With V trimmed by 2 bases and J by 5 bases, 14 bases remained unmatched. Germline CDR1 is SQVTM and CDR2 is ANQGSEA. The CDR3 spans 16 residues. CDR3 sequence: CSVEPTEGAPGETQYF. The CDR3 region has the DNA TGCAGCGTTGAACCCACCGAGGGGGCCCCAGGGGAGACCCAGTACTTC.

The count of this clone is one. This chain joins TRBV2 and TRBJ2-5; D is unresolved. V lost 1 base, J lost 5 bases, and 5 bases lay in between. The germline CDR1 and CDR2 sequences are SNHLY and FYNNEI. This CDR3 spans 12 amino acids. CDR3 nucleotides: TGTGCCAGCAGTGAAGGCGCGGAGACCCAGTACTTC. Translated: CASSEGAETQYF.

The chain links TRBV7-3 to TRBJ1-3; the D is unclear. The germline V gene encodes CDR1 SGHTA and CDR2 FQGTGA. The V gene lost 8 bases and the J gene lost 0 bases, with 11 bases spanning the gap. This CDR3 contains 14 residues. The CDR3 loop reads CASLPHGSGNTIYF. CDR3 nucleotide sequence: TGTGCCAGCTTGCCCCATGGCTCTGGAAACACCATATATTTT.

The chain joins TRBV13 to TRBJ1-1, with D tentatively TRBD1 (5 bases). Germline V gives CDR1 PRHDT, CDR2 FYEKMQ (reference sequence). The CDR3 spans 14 residues. Trimming removed 5 bases at V and 3 bases at J, with 13 bases between. CDR3 sequence (DNA): TGTGCCAGCAGCCGTCTGACCAGGGACACTGAAGCTTTCTTT. Amino acid sequence: CASSRLTRDTEAFF.

CDR3 sequence (DNA): TGCGCCAGCAGCTTGGCCGGGAGCTCCTACAATGAGCAGTTCTTC. This codes for CASSLAGSSYNEQFF. J is TRBJ2-1 and V is TRBV5-1, with D perhaps TRBD2 (6 bases). V was clipped by 0 bases and J by 0 bases, with 7 bases between them. This CDR3 region has 15 residues. Per germline, CDR1 SGHRS and CDR2 YFSETQ. Drawing the rest from reference TRBV5-1 and TRBJ2-1, the complete variable domain is KAGVTQTPRYLIKTRGQQVTLSCSPISGHRSVSWYQQTPGQGLQFLFEYFSETQRNKGNFPGRFSGRQFSNSRSEMNVSTLELGDSALYLCASSLAGSSYNEQFFGPGTRLTVL.

The chain carries TRBV15 and TRBJ2-2; D possibly corresponds to TRBD2 (5 bases). V gave up 0 bases and J gave up 5 bases, with 13 bases separating them. The CDR3 totals 16 residues. Germline CDR1 is LNHNV and CDR2 is YYDKDF (reference sequence). As DNA, the CDR3 is TGTGCCACCAGCAGAGATTTCGGGGTGGAAACCGGGGAGCTGTTTTTT. Translation gives CATSRDFGVETGELFF.

This clone was observed a single time. This sequence joins TRBV7-2 and TRBJ2-1; 8 positions agree with TRBD1. The V gene's germline CDR1 is SGHTA and CDR2 FQGNSA. V lost 2 bases, J lost 14 bases, and 5 bases stayed unmatched. CDR3 length equals 12 residues. CDR3 in amino acids: CASSLRGQGKFF. CDR3 coding DNA: TGTGCCAGCAGCTTACGCGGACAGGGAAAGTTCTTC.

This chain uses TRBV19 with TRBJ1-1; TRBD1 is a possible D gene (6 bases). CDR1 LNHDA and CDR2 SQIVND come from the germline V gene (reference sequence). This CDR3 comprises 12 residues. Trimming cost V 6 bases and J 2 bases, with 7 bases left between them. The CDR3 DNA follows: TGTGCCAGTAGGACAGGAAACACTGAAGCTTTCTTT. Translated: CASRTGNTEAFF.

The V gene is TRBV6-1, the J gene TRBJ1-4, with D possibly matching TRBD1 (5 bases). V was clipped by 2 bases and J by 6 bases, with 13 bases between them. This CDR3 has 15 amino acids. The germline CDR1 and CDR2 sequences are MNHNS and SASEGT. CDR3 DNA: TGTGCCAGCAGTGAACCCGCAGGGCCGCATGAAAAACTGTTTTTT. Residues: CASSEPAGPHEKLFF.

The CDR3 nucleotides are TGTGCCAGCAGAAACGGGGGGTCCTACAATGAGCAGTTCTTC. It is translated as CASRNGGSYNEQFF. The rearrangement uses TRBV6-5 and TRBJ2-1; TRBD2 agrees at 7 bases. V shed 6 bases and J 1 base; nucleotides not matched to a gene: 3. CDR3 size: 14 residues. Germline CDR1 reads MNHEY; CDR2 reads SVGAGI.

The CDR3 DNA sequence: TGTGCCAGCAGCTTTGCCGCGGGGGGGCCTCTCACCGGGGAGCTGTTTTTT. Translating it yields CASSFAAGGPLTGELFF. The gene calls are TRBV11-2 and TRBJ2-2; 9 bases fit TRBD2. The V and J ends lost 3 bases and 4 bases, in that order; junction bases with no gene match: 9. The CDR3 extends over 17 amino acids. Germline V CDR1 and CDR2: SGHAT, FQNNGV.

The chain uses TRBV7-9 and TRBJ2-5; TRBD1 matches 7 bases. Per germline, CDR1 SEHNR and CDR2 FQNEAQ (reference sequence). V was pared by 2 bases and J by 2 bases, with 8 bases of the junction left unmatched. The CDR3 sequence is 16 residues long. CDR3 loop: CASSLPRDSMQETQYF. For the CDR3, the DNA is TGTGCCAGCAGCTTACCCCGGGACAGCATGCAAGAGACCCAGTACTTC. The full variable domain, its missing parts supplied by reference TRBV7-9 and TRBJ2-5, is DTGVSQNPRHKITKRGQNVTFRCDPISEHNRLYWYRQTLGQGPEFLTYFQNEAQLEKSRLLSDRFSAERPKGSFSTLEIQRTEQGDSAMYLCASSLPRDSMQETQYFGPGTRLLVL.

The rearrangement joins TRBV7-9 to TRBJ2-2, with D possibly matching TRBD2 (5 bases). V gave up 0 bases and J gave up 1 base, with 9 bases separating them. Germline CDR1 SEHNR, CDR2 FQNEAQ (reference sequence). The CDR3 covers 16 residues. The CDR3 sequence: CASSLAGEMNTGELFF. Written as DNA, the CDR3 is TGTGCCAGCAGCTTAGCGGGAGAGATGAACACCGGGGAGCTGTTTTTT.

This clone was seen a few times. The chain carries TRBV11-1 and TRBJ2-3; 9 bases agree with TRBD1. Trimming at V came to 5 bases and at J to 2 bases, leaving 5 bases not matched to a gene. Germline loops: CDR1 SGHAT, CDR2 FQDESV (reference sequence). The CDR3 totals 15 residues. The CDR3 protein is CASSPRDRVTDTQYF. The CDR3 region has the DNA TGTGCCAGCAGCCCCCGGGACAGGGTCACAGATACGCAGTATTTT.

This clone was seen more than once but under ten times. The chain combines TRBV27 with TRBJ1-2, with TRBD1 identical over 10 bases. The V gene end was trimmed by 3 bases and the J gene end by 8 bases; junction bases not matched to a gene: 3. The CDR3 totals 13 residues. Looked up from germline, CDR1 is MNHEY and CDR2 is SMNVEV (reference sequence). In DNA form, the CDR3 reads TGTGCCAGCAGTTTTGGGACAGGGGTCGGCTACACCTTC. Its translation is CASSFGTGVGYTF.

The chain carries TRBV7-2 and TRBJ2-3; 7 bases line up with TRBD2. CDR3 length: 16 amino acids. The junction had 5 bases not matched to a gene; V was cut back by 1 base and J by 1 base. Germline V lookup: CDR1 SGHTA, CDR2 FQGNSA. CDR3 region: CASSLVGAGGTDTQYF. Written as DNA, the CDR3 is TGTGCCAGCAGCTTAGTCGGGGCGGGAGGCACAGATACGCAGTATTTT.

The chain joins TRBV30 to TRBJ2-7, with a weak D call TRBD2 (5 bases). Trimming shortened V by 4 bases and J by 6 bases, and 13 bases separated the two germline ends. CDR1 is GTSNPN and CDR2 is SVGIG in the germline V gene (reference sequence). The CDR3 covers 12 residues. In nucleotides, the CDR3 is TGTGCCTGGACGTCGGACTTGAGCGAGCAGTACTTC. Its translation: CAWTSDLSEQYF.

V is TRBV28 and J is TRBJ2-7; weak D call: TRBD2 (7 bases). V was trimmed by 5 bases and J by 0 bases, leaving 17 bases between them. From germline, CDR1 is MDHEN and CDR2 SYDVKM. The CDR3 has 16 residues. DNA of the CDR3: TGTGCCAGCAGTCCCCGTGCGGGGGCGAGCTCCTACGAGCAGTACGTC. Translation: CASSPRAGASSYEQYV.

The chain recombines TRBV6-1 with TRBJ2-3; the D gene is possibly TRBD1 (6 bases). Germline loops: CDR1 MNHNS, CDR2 SASEGT. The CDR3 contains 15 residues. V shed 3 bases and J shed 7 bases, with 17 bases lying between them. The CDR3 reads CASSDSGAHSYTQYF. For the CDR3, the DNA is TGTGCCAGCAGTGATTCAGGGGCGCATTCCTATACGCAGTATTTT.

This clone was recorded a few times. The J gene is TRBJ2-1, the V gene TRBV9; D possibly corresponds to TRBD2 (7 bases). In germline, CDR1 is SGDLS, CDR2 YYNGEE. Trimming took off 0 bases at V and 3 bases at J, with 16 bases between the two ends. The CDR3 is made up of 17 amino acids. The CDR3 here is CASSVEGGALFYNEQFF. In DNA form, the CDR3 reads TGTGCCAGCAGCGTAGAGGGGGGGGCGCTGTTCTACAATGAGCAGTTCTTC.

This clone is a singleton in its sample. The chain links TRBV19 to TRBJ1-1; D not certain. This CDR3 is built from 14 residues. Germline V lookup: CDR1 LNHDA, CDR2 SQIVND (reference sequence). Trimming cost V 3 bases and J 1 base, with 9 bases left between them. The CDR3, as DNA: TGTGCCAGTAGTATCCTGACTGCGAACACTGAAGCTTTCTTT. This encodes CASSILTANTEAFF.

V usage is TRBV5-4 and J usage is TRBJ2-3, with 7 bases identical to TRBD2. Per the germline V gene, CDR1 is SGHNT and CDR2 is YYREEE (reference sequence). The CDR3 sequence is 16 residues long. The V and J ends lost 3 bases and 4 bases, in that order; junction bases with no gene match: 11. CDR3 amino acids: CASSYQGGEKSDTQYF. The CDR3 DNA sequence: TGTGCCAGCAGCTACCAGGGAGGGGAGAAGTCAGATACGCAGTATTTT.

The genes are TRBV7-2 and TRBJ1-5; D is undetermined. The CDR3 contains 14 residues. With 5 bases removed from V and 10 bases from J, the gap between germline ends came to 18 bases. Germline assignment: CDR1 SGHTA and CDR2 FQGNSA. CDR3 DNA sequence: TGTGCCAGCAGCCTGCTTGGTATGGCAGAACCCCAGCATTTT. It encodes CASSLLGMAEPQHF. Using reference TRBV7-2 and TRBJ1-5 for the parts outside the CDR3, the full variable domain is GAGVSQSPSNKVTEKGKDVELRCDPISGHTALYWYRQSLGQGLEFLIYFQGNSAPDKSGLPSDRFSAERTGGSVSTLTIQRTQQEDSAVYLCASSLLGMAEPQHFGDGTRLSIL.

V is TRBV5-1 and J is TRBJ2-5; 9 nucleotides align to TRBD2. The CDR3 covers 16 residues. V gave up 1 base and J gave up 4 bases; unmatched junction bases: 8. The germline V gene encodes CDR1 SGHRS and CDR2 YFSETQ. CDR3 nucleotide sequence: TGCGCCAGCAGCTTGAATCTAGCGGGAAGGGGAGAGACCCAGTACTTC. As protein: CASSLNLAGRGETQYF.

The V gene is TRBV13, the J gene TRBJ2-5, with unresolved D. V dropped 5 bases and J dropped 2 bases, with 12 bases sitting between them. CDR1 and CDR2 (germline): PRHDT, FYEKMQ (reference sequence). CDR3 length: 14 residues. As DNA, the CDR3 is TGTGCCAGCAGCGCTTCACTGAGACAAGAGACCCAGTACTTC. The encoded protein is CASSASLRQETQYF.

This chain links TRBV19 with TRBJ1-1; no definite D call. Germline lookup yields CDR1 LNHDA and CDR2 SQIVND (reference sequence). The V and J ends lost 2 bases and 5 bases respectively, with 15 bases between them. This CDR3 comprises 15 residues. CDR3 sequence reads: CASSIPKPLGTEAFF. CDR3 DNA: TGTGCCAGTAGTATACCCAAGCCCCTGGGGACTGAAGCTTTCTTT.